This T cell receptor (beta chain) was profiled in a study of CD8 T cells in ankylosing spondylitis. Study results and limitations: Earlier literature documents some of the motif variants in reactive arthritis synovial fluid and blood. Matched ankylosing spondylitis synovial fluid reportedly showed significant enrichment of disease-linked clones.

This clonotype was counted a few times. Its specificity is not known. Researchers built TCR beta libraries using quantitative 5'-RACE with molecular barcodes. TCRdb redid the calling of the 5' RACE reads with MiXCR, one entry per CDR3 protein. The sample includes around 90,000 distinct CDR3 sequences, 25% to 35% of them seen just once. The clonotype originates from a male donor with ankylosing spondylitis or in good health (not recorded which). The sequencing sample was made of blood, either unsorted or a sorted T cell fraction (not recorded which).

The chain's CDR3 is CASSDGGSQETQYF. The CDR3 coding sequence is TGTGCCAGCAGTGATGGGGGCAGCCAAGAGACCCAGTACTTC. This sequence joins TRBV6-1 and TRBJ2-5, with D possibly matching TRBD1 (6 bases). Trimming took off 3 bases at V and 1 base at J, with 9 bases between the two ends. This CDR3 has 14 amino acids. CDR1 is MNHNS, CDR2 SASEGT, per germline.